This TCR beta chain was documented in a study of radiation and T cells in renal cell carcinoma. Points from the study as a whole: In blood, top tumor clones expanded by 2 weeks, shrinking by 4.

Described time point: blood 4 weeks post-SBRT, at nephrectomy. Treatment noted: 15 Gy SBRT to primary tumor, nephrectomy 4 weeks later. Nephrectomy followed 15 Gy stereotactic body radiation by 4 weeks. This renal cell carcinoma was of the clear cell type. This CDR3 spans 10 amino acids. Germline V lookup: CDR1 MDHEN, CDR2 SYDVKM. Trimming removed 8 bases from V and 3 bases from J, with 5 bases in between. Only in-frame clones appear in the TCRdb table, and some are missing; sequencing was by immunoSEQ multiplex PCR. This table has 75,000 to 95,000 clones, approximately 86% appearing once. Note on this clone: Its target is unknown.

The sample in question was blood, obtained from a patient whose treatment included radiotherapy and nephrectomy. The receptor was derived from a man between 45 and 60 years old with renal cell carcinoma. The chain joins TRBV28 to TRBJ2-7; D gene uncertain. Here the CDR3 reads CASGDYEQYF. In DNA, the CDR3 is TGTGCCAGCGGAGACTACGAGCAGTACTTC.